This paragraph covers one TCR beta chain sequence. What antigen it recognizes has not been identified. Base qualities are missing; no much larger clone stands one base away. V loses 3 bases of germline sequence and J loses 5 bases, and the interval between the two ends is 17 bases. Taken from cysteine to phenylalanine, the CDR3 has 16 residues. The only DNA kept is the CDR3, 48 bases in frame from the first base. CDR1 is given as SEHNR and CDR2 as FQNEAQ, both from the germline V gene (reference sequence). The data were obtained in a study of technical replicates of blood from a few donors (dated by TCRdb to 2016 to 2017). The library relied on the immunoSEQ multiplex PCR assay. In its TCRdb copy, this immuneACCESS table keeps in-frame sequences only and misses some clones. Where compared with another copy, unresolved V genes explain less than half of these, and the others have no known cause. The sample records nearly 80,000 clones, 85% to 95% of which are singletons. The biggest ten clones account for around 0.43% of the sample.

Here the chain combines TRBV7-9 and TRBJ1-5; the D region possibly corresponds to TRBD1 (6 bases align). The sequenced sample consisted of T cells isolated from PBMCs. The receptor comes from a human donor in good health. The DNA reads as follows: TGTGCCAGCAGCTTCCCCCCAGGAGGGGGGGATCAGCCCCAGCATTTT. It translates to CASSFPPGGGDQPQHF.